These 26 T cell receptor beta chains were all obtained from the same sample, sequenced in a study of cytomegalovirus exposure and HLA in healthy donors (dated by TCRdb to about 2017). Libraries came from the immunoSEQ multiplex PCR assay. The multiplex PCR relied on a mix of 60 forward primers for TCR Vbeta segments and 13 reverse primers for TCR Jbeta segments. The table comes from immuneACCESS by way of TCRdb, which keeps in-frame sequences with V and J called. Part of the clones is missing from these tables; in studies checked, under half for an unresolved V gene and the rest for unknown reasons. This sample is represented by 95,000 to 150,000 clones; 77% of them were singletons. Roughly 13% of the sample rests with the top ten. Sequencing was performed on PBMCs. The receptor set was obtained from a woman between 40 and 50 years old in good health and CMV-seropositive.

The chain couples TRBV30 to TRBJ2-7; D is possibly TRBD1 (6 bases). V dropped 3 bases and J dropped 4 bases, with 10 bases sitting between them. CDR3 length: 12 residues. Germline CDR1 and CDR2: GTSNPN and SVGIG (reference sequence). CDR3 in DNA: TGTGCCTGGAGGCAGGGGAAGTACGAGCAGTACTTC. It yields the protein CAWRQGKYEQYF.

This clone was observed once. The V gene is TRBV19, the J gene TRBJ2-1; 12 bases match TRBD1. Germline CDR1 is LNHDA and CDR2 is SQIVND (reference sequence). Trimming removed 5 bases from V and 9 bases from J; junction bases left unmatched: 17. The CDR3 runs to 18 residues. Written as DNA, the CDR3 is TGTGCCAGTAGTCTCGCCCGGGACAGGGGGCGATTATTCCGTGAGCAGTTCTTC. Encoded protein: CASSLARDRGRLFREQFF.

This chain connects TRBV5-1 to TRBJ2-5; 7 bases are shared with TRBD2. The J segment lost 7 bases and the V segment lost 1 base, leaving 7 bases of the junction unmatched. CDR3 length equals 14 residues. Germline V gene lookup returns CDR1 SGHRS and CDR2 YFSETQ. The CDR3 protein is CASSLLDSGGTQYF. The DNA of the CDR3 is TGCGCCAGCAGCTTGTTGGACTCGGGGGGGACCCAGTACTTC.

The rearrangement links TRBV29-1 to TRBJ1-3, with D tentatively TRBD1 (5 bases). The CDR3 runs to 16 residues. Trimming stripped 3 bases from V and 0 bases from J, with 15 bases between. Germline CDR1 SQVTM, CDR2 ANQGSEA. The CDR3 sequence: CSVEIVDNYSGNTIYF. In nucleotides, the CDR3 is TGCAGCGTTGAGATAGTGGACAACTACTCTGGAAACACCATATATTTT.

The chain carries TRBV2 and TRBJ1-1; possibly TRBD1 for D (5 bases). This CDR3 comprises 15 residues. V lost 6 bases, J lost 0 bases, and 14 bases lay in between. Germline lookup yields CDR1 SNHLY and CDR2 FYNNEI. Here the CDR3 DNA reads TGTGCCAGCAGGGTCGCCGGGGGAGTGAACACTGAAGCTTTCTTT. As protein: CASRVAGGVNTEAFF.

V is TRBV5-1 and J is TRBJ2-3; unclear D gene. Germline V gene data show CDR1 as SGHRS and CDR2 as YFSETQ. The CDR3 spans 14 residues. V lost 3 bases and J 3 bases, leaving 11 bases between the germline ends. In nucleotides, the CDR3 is TGCGCCAGCAGCTCTTTTAGCCTTACAGATACGCAGTATTTT. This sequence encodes CASSSFSLTDTQYF.

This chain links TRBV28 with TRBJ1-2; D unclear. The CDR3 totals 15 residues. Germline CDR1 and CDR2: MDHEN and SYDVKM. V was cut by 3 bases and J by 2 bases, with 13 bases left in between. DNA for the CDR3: TGTGCCAGCAGTTTTACCTATCGCCCGAACTATGGCTACACCTTC. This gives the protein CASSFTYRPNYGYTF.

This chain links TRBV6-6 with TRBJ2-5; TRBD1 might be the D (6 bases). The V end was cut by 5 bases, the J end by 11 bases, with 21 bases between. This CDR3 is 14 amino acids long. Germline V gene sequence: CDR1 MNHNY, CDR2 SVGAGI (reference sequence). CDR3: CASSPQTGPLEQYF. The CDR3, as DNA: TGTGCCAGCAGTCCTCAGACAGGTCCCCTGGAGCAGTACTTC.

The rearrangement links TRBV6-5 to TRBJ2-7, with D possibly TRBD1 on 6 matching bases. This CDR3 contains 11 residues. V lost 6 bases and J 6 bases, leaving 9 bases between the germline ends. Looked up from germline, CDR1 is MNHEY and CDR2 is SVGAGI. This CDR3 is CASSLRGEQYF. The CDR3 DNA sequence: TGTGCCAGCAGCCTCAGGGGCGAGCAGTACTTC.

The CDR3, as DNA: TGTGCCAGCAGTCACATCCTCAGGGGCTGCCTAAGATATCAGCCCCAGCATTTT. Translating it yields CASSHILRGCLRYQPQHF. This chain joins TRBV7-3 and TRBJ1-5; D perhaps matches TRBD1 (6 bases). In germline, CDR1 is SGHTA, CDR2 FQGTGA. The CDR3 runs 18 residues. The germline V and J ends were trimmed by 6 bases and 5 bases, with 26 bases remaining between them. Looking up the rest from reference TRBV7-3 and TRBJ1-5 gives the full variable domain: GAGVSQTPSNKVTEKGKYVELRCDPISGHTALYWYRQSLGQGPEFLIYFQGTGAADDSGLPNDRFFAVRPEGSVSTLKIQRTERGDSAVYLCASSHILRGCLRYQPQHFGDGTRLSIL.

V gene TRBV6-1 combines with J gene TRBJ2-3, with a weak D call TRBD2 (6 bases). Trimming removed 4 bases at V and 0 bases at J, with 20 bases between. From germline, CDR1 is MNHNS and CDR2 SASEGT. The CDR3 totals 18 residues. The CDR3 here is CASSAPVGTLRSTDTQYF. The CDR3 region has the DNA TGTGCCAGCAGTGCCCCCGTCGGGACTCTTCGAAGCACAGATACGCAGTATTTT.

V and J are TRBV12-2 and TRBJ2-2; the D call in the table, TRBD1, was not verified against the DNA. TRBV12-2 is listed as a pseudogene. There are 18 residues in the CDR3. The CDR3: CASRLAPQGGAGTGELFF. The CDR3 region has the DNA TGTGCAAGTCGCTTAGCGCCCCAGGGGGGCGCGGGCACCGGGGAGCTGTTTTTT.

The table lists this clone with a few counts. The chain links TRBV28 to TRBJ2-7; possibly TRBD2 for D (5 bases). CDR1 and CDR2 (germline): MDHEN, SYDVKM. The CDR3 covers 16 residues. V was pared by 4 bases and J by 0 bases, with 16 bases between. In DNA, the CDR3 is TGTGCCAGCAGTTCCCCCTTTGTAGCGTACTCCTACGAGCAGTACTTC. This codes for CASSSPFVAYSYEQYF.

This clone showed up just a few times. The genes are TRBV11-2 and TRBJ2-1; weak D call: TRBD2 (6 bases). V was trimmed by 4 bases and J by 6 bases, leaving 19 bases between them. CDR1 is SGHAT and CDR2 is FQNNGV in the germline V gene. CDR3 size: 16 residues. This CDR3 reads CASSSSQGGVLNEQFF. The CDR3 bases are TGTGCCAGCAGCTCTAGTCAGGGAGGAGTCCTCAATGAGCAGTTCTTC.

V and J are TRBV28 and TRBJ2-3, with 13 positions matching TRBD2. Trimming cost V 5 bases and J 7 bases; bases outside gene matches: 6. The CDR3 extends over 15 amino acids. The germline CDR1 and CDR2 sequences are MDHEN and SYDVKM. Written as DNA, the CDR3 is TGTGCCAGCAGTCTCGGACTAGCGGGAGTAAATACGCAGTATTTT. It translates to CASSLGLAGVNTQYF.

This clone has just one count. CDR3 sequence: CASSPLGAVSNQPQHF. CDR3 DNA sequence: TGTGCCAGCAGCCCCCTTGGAGCAGTTAGCAATCAGCCCCAGCATTTT. The rearrangement uses TRBV7-8 and TRBJ1-5; D not resolved. Trimming took 5 bases from V and 0 from J, leaving 14 bases between them. The germline V gene has CDR1 SGHVS and CDR2 FQNEAQ. The CDR3 length is 16 residues. The full variable domain, its missing parts supplied by reference TRBV7-8 and TRBJ1-5, is GAGVSQSPRYKVAKRGQDVALRCDPISGHVSLFWYQQALGQGPEFLTYFQNEAQLDKSGLPSDRFFAERPEGSVSTLKIQRTQQEDSAVYLCASSPLGAVSNQPQHFGDGTRLSIL.

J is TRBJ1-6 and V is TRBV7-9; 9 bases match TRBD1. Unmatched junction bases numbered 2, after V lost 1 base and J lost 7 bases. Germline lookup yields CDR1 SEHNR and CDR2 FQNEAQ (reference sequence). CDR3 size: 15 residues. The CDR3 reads CASSLETGGNSPLHF. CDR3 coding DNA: TGTGCCAGCAGCTTAGAGACAGGGGGAAATTCACCCCTCCACTTT.

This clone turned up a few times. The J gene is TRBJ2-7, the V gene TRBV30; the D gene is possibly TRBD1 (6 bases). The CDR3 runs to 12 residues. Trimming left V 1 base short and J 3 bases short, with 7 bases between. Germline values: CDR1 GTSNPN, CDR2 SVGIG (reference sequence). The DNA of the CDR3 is TGTGCCTGGAGTGAGACAGGCTACGAGCAGTACTTC. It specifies CAWSETGYEQYF.

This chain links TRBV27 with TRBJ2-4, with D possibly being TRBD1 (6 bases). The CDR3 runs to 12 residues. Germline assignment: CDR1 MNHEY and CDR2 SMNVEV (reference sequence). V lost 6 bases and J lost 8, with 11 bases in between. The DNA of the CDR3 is TGTGCCAGCAGCCAGGGGCGGGACATTCAGTACTTC. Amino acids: CASSQGRDIQYF.

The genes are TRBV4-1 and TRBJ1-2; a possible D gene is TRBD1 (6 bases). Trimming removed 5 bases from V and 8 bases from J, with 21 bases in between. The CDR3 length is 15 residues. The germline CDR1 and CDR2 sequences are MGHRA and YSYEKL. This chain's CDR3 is CASSGGVNRVSGYTF. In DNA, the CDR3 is TGCGCCAGCAGCGGGGGGGTGAACAGGGTAAGCGGCTACACCTTC.

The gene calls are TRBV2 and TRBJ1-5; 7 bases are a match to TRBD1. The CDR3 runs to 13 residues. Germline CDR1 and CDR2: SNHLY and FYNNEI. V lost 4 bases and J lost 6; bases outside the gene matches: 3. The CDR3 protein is CASSGQGGQPQHF. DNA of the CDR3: TGTGCCAGCAGTGGACAGGGTGGTCAGCCCCAGCATTTT. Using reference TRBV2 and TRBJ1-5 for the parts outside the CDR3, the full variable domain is EPEVTQTPSHQVTQMGQEVILRCVPISNHLYFYWYRQILGQKVEFLVSFYNNEISEKSEIFDDQFSVERPDGSNFTLKIRSTKLEDSAMYFCASSGQGGQPQHFGDGTRLSIL.

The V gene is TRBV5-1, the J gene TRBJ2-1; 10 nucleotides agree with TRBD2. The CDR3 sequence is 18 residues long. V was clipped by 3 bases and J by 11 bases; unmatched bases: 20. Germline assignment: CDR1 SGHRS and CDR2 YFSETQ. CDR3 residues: CASSSSRTSGGGVDKQFF. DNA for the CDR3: TGCGCCAGCAGCTCCTCTCGGACTAGCGGCGGGGGCGTTGATAAGCAGTTCTTC.

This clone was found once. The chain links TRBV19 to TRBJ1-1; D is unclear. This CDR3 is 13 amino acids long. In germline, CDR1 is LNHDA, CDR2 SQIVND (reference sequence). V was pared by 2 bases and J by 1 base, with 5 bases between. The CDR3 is CASSISWNTEAFF. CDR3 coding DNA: TGTGCCAGTAGTATATCCTGGAACACTGAAGCTTTCTTT.

The CDR3 protein is CASSQSRRDRVYNEQFF. In DNA, the CDR3 is TGCGCCAGCAGTCAATCGAGGCGGGACAGGGTGTACAATGAGCAGTTCTTC. The chain joins TRBV23-1 to TRBJ2-1, with 9 nucleotides matching TRBD1. TRBV23-1 qualifies as an ORF whose function is uncertain. The trim removed 0 bases at V and 4 bases at J, leaving 7 bases unmatched. The CDR3 has 17 amino acids.

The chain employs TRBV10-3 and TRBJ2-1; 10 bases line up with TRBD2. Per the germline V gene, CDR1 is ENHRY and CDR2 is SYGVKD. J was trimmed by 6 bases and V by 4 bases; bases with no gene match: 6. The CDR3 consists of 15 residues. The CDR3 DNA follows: TGTGCCATCAGTGTCTTAGCGGGAGGCCCCAATGAGCAGTTCTTC. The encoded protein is CAISVLAGGPNEQFF.

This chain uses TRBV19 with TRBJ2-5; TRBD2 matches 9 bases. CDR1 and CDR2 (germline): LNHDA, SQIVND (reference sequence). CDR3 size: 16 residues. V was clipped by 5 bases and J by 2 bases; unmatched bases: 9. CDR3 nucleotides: TGTGCCAGTAGTCCTCGGACTAGCGCCACTCAAGAGACCCAGTACTTC. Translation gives CASSPRTSATQETQYF.